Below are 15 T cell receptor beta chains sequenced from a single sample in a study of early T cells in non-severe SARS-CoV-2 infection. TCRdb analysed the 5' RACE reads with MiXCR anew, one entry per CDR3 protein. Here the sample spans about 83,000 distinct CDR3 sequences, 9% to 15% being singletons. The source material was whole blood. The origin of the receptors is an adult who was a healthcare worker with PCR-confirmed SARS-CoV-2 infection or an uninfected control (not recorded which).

CDR3 sequence (DNA): TGTGCCAGCAGCGTAGGAGACGAGCAGTACTTC. This codes for CASSVGDEQYF. The chain carries TRBV9 and TRBJ2-7; unclear D gene. Germline V gives CDR1 SGDLS, CDR2 YYNGEE. Trimming stripped 0 bases from V and 5 bases from J, with 3 bases between. The CDR3 has 11 residues.

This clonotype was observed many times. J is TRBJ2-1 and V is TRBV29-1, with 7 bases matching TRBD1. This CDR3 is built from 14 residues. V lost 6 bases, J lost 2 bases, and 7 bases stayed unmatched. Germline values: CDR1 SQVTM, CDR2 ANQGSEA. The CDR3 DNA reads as TGCAGCGTCGCTACAGGGGTGACCTACAATGAGCAGTTCTTC. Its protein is CSVATGVTYNEQFF.

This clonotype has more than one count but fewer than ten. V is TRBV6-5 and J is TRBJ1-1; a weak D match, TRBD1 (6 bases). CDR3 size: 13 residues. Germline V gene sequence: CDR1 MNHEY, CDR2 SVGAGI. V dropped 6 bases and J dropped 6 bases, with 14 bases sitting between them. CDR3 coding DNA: TGTGCCAGCAGATTCCGGGGGCTGTCTGAAGCTTTCTTT. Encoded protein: CASRFRGLSEAFF.

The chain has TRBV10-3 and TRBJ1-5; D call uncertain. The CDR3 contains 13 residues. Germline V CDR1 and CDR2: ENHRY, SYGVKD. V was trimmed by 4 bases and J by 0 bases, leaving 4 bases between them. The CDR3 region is CAISGISNQPQHF. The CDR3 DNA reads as TGTGCCATCAGTGGAATTAGCAATCAGCCCCAGCATTTT.

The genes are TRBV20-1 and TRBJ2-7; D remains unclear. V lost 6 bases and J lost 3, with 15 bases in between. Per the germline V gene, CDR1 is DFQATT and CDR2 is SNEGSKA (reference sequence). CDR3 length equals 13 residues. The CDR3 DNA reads TGCAGTGCACGACCTGGGATTCGCTACGAGCAGTACTTC. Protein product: CSARPGIRYEQYF.

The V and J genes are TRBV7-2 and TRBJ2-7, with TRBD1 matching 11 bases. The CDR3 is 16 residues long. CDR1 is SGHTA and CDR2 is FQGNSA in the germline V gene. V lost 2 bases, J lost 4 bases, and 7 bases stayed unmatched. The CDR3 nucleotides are TGTGCCAGCAGCTTATACGGACAGGGGGCATTATACGAGCAGTACTTC. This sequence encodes CASSLYGQGALYEQYF.

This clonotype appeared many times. CDR3 nucleotide sequence: TGCGCCAGCAGCTTGGGATGGGAGCGCACCTACAATGAGCAGTTCTTC. Translating gives CASSLGWERTYNEQFF. The chain is built from TRBV5-1 and TRBJ2-1; TRBD2 is a possible D gene (5 bases). Trimming stripped 0 bases from V and 2 bases from J, with 12 bases between. Germline V CDR1 and CDR2: SGHRS, YFSETQ. The CDR3 spans 16 residues.

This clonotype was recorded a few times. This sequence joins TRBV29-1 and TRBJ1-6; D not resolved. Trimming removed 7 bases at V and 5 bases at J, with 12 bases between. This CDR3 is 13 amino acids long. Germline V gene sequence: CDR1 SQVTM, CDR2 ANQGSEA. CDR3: CSASDGNNSPLHF. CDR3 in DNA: TGCAGCGCCTCCGACGGAAATAATTCACCCCTCCACTTT.

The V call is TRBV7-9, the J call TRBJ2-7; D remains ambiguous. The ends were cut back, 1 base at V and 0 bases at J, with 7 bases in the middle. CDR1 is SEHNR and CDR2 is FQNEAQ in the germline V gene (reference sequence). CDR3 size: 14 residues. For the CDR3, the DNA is TGTGCCAGCAGCTTAGTGGCAGCCTCCTACGAGCAGTACTTC. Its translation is CASSLVAASYEQYF. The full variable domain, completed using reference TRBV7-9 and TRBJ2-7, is DTGVSQNPRHKITKRGQNVTFRCDPISEHNRLYWYRQTLGQGPEFLTYFQNEAQLEKSRLLSDRFSAERPKGSFSTLEIQRTEQGDSAMYLCASSLVAASYEQYFGPGTRLTVT.

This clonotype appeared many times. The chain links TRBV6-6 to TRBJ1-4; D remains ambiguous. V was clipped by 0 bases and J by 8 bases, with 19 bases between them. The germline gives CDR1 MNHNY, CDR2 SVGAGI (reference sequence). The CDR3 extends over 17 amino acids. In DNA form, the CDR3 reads TGTGCCAGCAGTTACTCAGGGTTTCGAAAAAATCCCGAAAAACTGTTTTTT. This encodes CASSYSGFRKNPEKLFF.

The CDR3 DNA sequence: TGTGCCAGCAGTTCCCGGGACAGGAACACCGGGGAGCTGTTTTTT. Encoded protein: CASSSRDRNTGELFF. The V gene is TRBV6-6, the J gene TRBJ2-2, with 7 bases that match TRBD1. This CDR3 is built from 15 residues. After removal of 4 bases from V and 1 base from J, the junction contained 3 bases not matched to a gene. Germline V CDR1 and CDR2: MNHNY, SVGAGI (reference sequence).

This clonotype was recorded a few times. DNA of the CDR3: TGTGCCAGCTCACCACTAAGCCGGACAGGGGAAGACTATGGCTACACCTTC. As protein: CASSPLSRTGEDYGYTF. V usage is TRBV18 and J usage is TRBJ1-2, with TRBD1 identical over 9 bases. This CDR3 comprises 17 residues. CDR1 KGHSH and CDR2 LQKENI come from the germline V gene. Trimming removed 1 base from V and 3 bases from J; junction bases left unmatched: 9. The variable domain in full, completed from reference TRBV18 and TRBJ1-2, reads NAGVMQNPRHLVRRRGQEARLRCSPMKGHSHVYWYRQLPEEGLKFMVYLQKENIIDESGMPKERFSAEFPKEGPSILRIQQVVRGDSAAYFCASSPLSRTGEDYGYTFGSGTRLTVV.

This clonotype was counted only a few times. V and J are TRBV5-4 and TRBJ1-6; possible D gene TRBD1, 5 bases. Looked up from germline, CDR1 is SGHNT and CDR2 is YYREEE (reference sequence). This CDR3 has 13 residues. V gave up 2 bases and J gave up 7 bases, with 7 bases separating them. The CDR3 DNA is TGTGCCAGCAGCTTAAAGGGGAATTCACCCCTCCACTTT. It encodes CASSLKGNSPLHF.

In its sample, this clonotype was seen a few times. In DNA, the CDR3 is TGTGCCAGCAGTGAATATTTTATTAGCGGGAGAAGTCTGAGGAATGAGCAGTTCTTC. It is translated as CASSEYFISGRSLRNEQFF. The rearrangement links TRBV25-1 to TRBJ2-1, with 9 positions matching TRBD2. This CDR3 is built from 19 residues. The V and J ends lost 0 bases and 7 bases, in that order; junction bases with no gene match: 16. Germline CDR1 is MGHDK and CDR2 is SYGVNS.

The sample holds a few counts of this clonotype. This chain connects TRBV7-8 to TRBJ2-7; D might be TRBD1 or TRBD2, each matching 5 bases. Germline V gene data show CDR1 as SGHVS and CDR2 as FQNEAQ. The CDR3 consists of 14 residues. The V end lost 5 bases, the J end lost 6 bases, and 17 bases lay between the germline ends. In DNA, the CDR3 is TGTGCCAGCAGCCGCCGGGACGGAAGAGGCGAGCAGTACTTC. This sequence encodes CASSRRDGRGEQYF. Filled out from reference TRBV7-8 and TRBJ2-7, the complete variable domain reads GAGVSQSPRYKVAKRGQDVALRCDPISGHVSLFWYQQALGQGPEFLTYFQNEAQLDKSGLPSDRFFAERPEGSVSTLKIQRTQQEDSAVYLCASSRRDGRGEQYFGPGTRLTVT.